The 5 T cell receptor beta chains reported below all come from one sample, sequenced in a study of blood T cell repertoires in COVID-19. Data came from immunoSEQ multiplex PCR; TCRdb stores just in-frame clones and leaves some out. This sample has some 380,000 clones; roughly 87% occur once, and the top ten carry approximately 2.1%. The sample taken for sequencing was PBMCs or T cells enriched from blood (not recorded which). The receptors were sampled from a middle-aged woman with acute COVID-19.

This chain links TRBV5-5 with TRBJ2-1; tentative D call: TRBD2 (6 bases). Per the germline V gene, CDR1 is SGHKS and CDR2 is YYEKEE (reference sequence). The CDR3 runs 16 residues. V was cut by 3 bases and J by 3 bases, with 16 bases left in between. The CDR3 region is CASSSGPLASYNEQFF. The CDR3 DNA is TGTGCCAGCAGCTCGGGGCCACTAGCAAGCTACAATGAGCAGTTCTTC.

The CDR3 coding sequence is TGTGCCAGCAGCCAGGGACTAGCGGCCAATGAGCAGTTCTTC. As protein: CASSQGLAANEQFF. The chain employs TRBV3-1 (or the pseudogene TRBV3-2) and TRBJ2-1, with 11 nucleotides matching TRBD2. The CDR3 runs 14 residues. Trimming took 3 bases from V and 6 from J; bases not matched to a gene: 1. Germline CDR1 and CDR2: LGHDT and YNNKEL (reference sequence).

This chain joins TRBV18 and TRBJ1-4, with TRBD1 matching 7 bases. CDR3 length: 16 amino acids. From germline, CDR1 is KGHSH and CDR2 LQKENI. V shed 2 bases, J shed 7 bases, and the junction held 10 bases outside the gene matches. The CDR3 reads CASSPGGQAWSEKLFF. In DNA, the CDR3 is TGTGCCAGCTCACCAGGCGGACAGGCATGGAGTGAAAAACTGTTTTTT. Drawing the rest from reference TRBV18 and TRBJ1-4, the complete variable domain is NAGVMQNPRHLVRRRGQEARLRCSPMKGHSHVYWYRQLPEEGLKFMVYLQKENIIDESGMPKERFSAEFPKEGPSILRIQQVVRGDSAAYFCASSPGGQAWSEKLFFGSGTQLSVL.

The DNA of the CDR3 is TGTGCCAGCAGCGTAGAGGGACTAGCAGGAGAGCAGTACTTC. It specifies CASSVEGLAGEQYF. This chain links TRBV9 with TRBJ2-7, with 9 bases identical to TRBD2. The CDR3 is 14 residues long. The germline CDR1 and CDR2 sequences are SGDLS and YYNGEE. V lost 0 bases and J lost 7; bases outside the gene matches: 5.

The gene calls are TRBV3-1 (or the pseudogene TRBV3-2) and TRBJ2-1; 10 bases map to TRBD2. V shed 4 bases and J 6 bases; nucleotides not matched to a gene: 6. Looked up from germline, CDR1 is LGHDT and CDR2 is YNNKEL (reference sequence). This CDR3 spans 15 amino acids. The CDR3: CASSRRLAGANEQFF. Written as DNA, the CDR3 is TGTGCCAGCAGCCGCCGTCTAGCGGGGGCCAATGAGCAGTTCTTC.